The 30 T cell receptor beta chains below come from one sample, sequenced in a study of blood T cell repertoires in COVID-19. The protocol was immunoSEQ multiplex PCR, while the TCRdb copy is restricted to in-frame clones and leaves out a portion. This repertoire shows fewer than 80,000 clones, around 87% found once; its top ten account for under 1.3%. The specimen was peripheral blood. The receptors shown here come from a man aged 65 to 79 with acute or convalescent COVID-19.

This chain links TRBV11-2 with TRBJ1-6, with 7 bases identical to TRBD1. V gave up 4 bases and J gave up 7 bases; unmatched junction bases: 7. CDR3 size: 15 residues. CDR1 is SGHAT and CDR2 is FQNNGV in the germline V gene. In nucleotides, the CDR3 is TGTGCCAGCAGCTGGGGACAGAGGGGAAATTCACCCCTCCACTTT. Amino acids: CASSWGQRGNSPLHF. Full variable domain (remainder filled in from reference TRBV11-2 and TRBJ1-6): EAGVAQSPRYKIIEKRQSVAFWCNPISGHATLYWYQQILGQGPKLLIQFQNNGVVDDSQLPKDRFSAERLKGVDSTLKIQPAKLEDSAVYLCASSWGQRGNSPLHFGNGTRLTVT.

This clone came up once. The V and J genes are TRBV15 and TRBJ2-7, with TRBD2 matching 8 bases. The CDR3 contains 14 residues. Germline V lookup: CDR1 LNHNV, CDR2 YYDKDF (reference sequence). V was pared by 5 bases and J by 3 bases, with 6 bases of the junction left unmatched. The CDR3 loop is CATSAPGGGYEQYF. The CDR3 DNA follows: TGTGCCACCAGCGCCCCGGGAGGGGGCTACGAGCAGTACTTC.

DNA of the CDR3: TGTGCCACGCGGGGCCAATTCAATCAGCCCCAGCATTTT. Amino acids: CATRGQFNQPQHF. The rearrangement joins TRBV6-5 to TRBJ1-5, with D maybe TRBD1 (5 bases). The CDR3 consists of 13 residues. Trimming removed 10 bases from V and 3 bases from J, with 13 bases in between. From germline, CDR1 is MNHEY and CDR2 SVGAGI.

V and J are TRBV28 and TRBJ2-1; 9 bases line up with TRBD2. Germline V gives CDR1 MDHEN, CDR2 SYDVKM. The length of the CDR3 is 13 residues. The CDR3: CVAGGASYNEQFF. CDR3 bases: TGTGTCGCGGGAGGGGCCAGCTACAATGAGCAGTTCTTC.

The chain combines TRBV12-3 or TRBV12-4 with TRBJ1-1; D is unclear. The CDR3 contains 11 residues. V lost 5 bases and J 10 bases, leaving 11 bases between the germline ends. As DNA, the CDR3 is TGTGCCAGCAGTAACAGCTTTGCAGCTTTCTTT. Translation: CASSNSFAAFF.

This clone was detected only once. The V and J genes are TRBV4-1 and TRBJ2-7, with D tentatively TRBD1 (6 bases). Germline V gene lookup returns CDR1 MGHRA and CDR2 YSYEKL. V lost 0 bases and J 3 bases, leaving 15 bases between the germline ends. The CDR3 is 16 residues long. CDR3 sequence: CASSQDLRGIVYEQYF. For the CDR3, the DNA is TGCGCCAGCAGCCAAGATCTTAGGGGGATAGTCTACGAGCAGTACTTC.

The chain recombines TRBV10-1 with TRBJ2-1; D is unclear. Germline V lookup: CDR1 WNHNN, CDR2 SYGVQD (reference sequence). V was cut by 5 bases and J by 3 bases, with 2 bases left in between. This CDR3 is 11 amino acids long. Here the CDR3 reads CASSLYNEQFF. Here the CDR3 DNA reads TGCGCCAGCAGTCTCTACAATGAGCAGTTCTTC.

The CDR3 region is CASRADFSTEAFF. As DNA, the CDR3 is TGTGCCAGCAGAGCGGATTTCTCAACTGAAGCTTTCTTT. The V call is TRBV7-2, the J call TRBJ1-1; D unclear. The CDR3 sequence is 13 residues long. The ends were cut back, 6 bases at V and 5 bases at J, with 13 bases in the middle. Germline V gene data show CDR1 as SGHTA and CDR2 as FQGNSA. The whole variable domain, filled in from reference TRBV7-2 and TRBJ1-1, reads GAGVSQSPSNKVTEKGKDVELRCDPISGHTALYWYRQSLGQGLEFLIYFQGNSAPDKSGLPSDRFSAERTGGSVSTLTIQRTQQEDSAVYLCASRADFSTEAFFGQGTRLTVV.

The chain links TRBV18 to TRBJ1-4, with D perhaps TRBD1 (6 bases). The germline V and J ends were trimmed by 0 bases and 7 bases, with 6 bases remaining between them. Per the germline V gene, CDR1 is KGHSH and CDR2 is LQKENI. The CDR3 covers 13 residues. CDR3 loop: CASSPPQGEKLFF. CDR3 DNA sequence: TGTGCCAGCTCACCACCACAGGGTGAAAAACTGTTTTTT.

The CDR3 region has the DNA TGTGCCAGCAGTTGGAGGGTAGTGCGCACTGAAGCTTTCTTT. Its translation: CASSWRVVRTEAFF. J is TRBJ1-1 and V is TRBV2; no clear D gene. V was clipped by 5 bases and J by 4 bases, with 14 bases between them. The germline CDR1 and CDR2 sequences are SNHLY and FYNNEI. This CDR3 comprises 14 residues.

This clone was counted a few times. Distinct nucleotide sequences in the sample also encode this CDR3. V is TRBV19 and J is TRBJ2-2; D is perhaps TRBD2 (7 bases). Germline CDR1 LNHDA, CDR2 SQIVND (reference sequence). The CDR3 is made up of 15 amino acids. With 3 bases removed from V and 7 bases from J, the gap between germline ends came to 15 bases. The CDR3 reads CASSISGGAGGELFF. The CDR3 DNA sequence: TGTGCCAGTAGTATCTCGGGGGGCGCCGGCGGGGAGCTGTTTTTT.

V and J are TRBV28 and TRBJ2-7, with D tentatively TRBD2 (5 bases). Germline CDR1 MDHEN, CDR2 SYDVKM. The length of the CDR3 is 12 residues. V was pared by 11 bases and J by 3 bases, with 14 bases between. CDR3 amino acids: CAGSDSVYEQYF. The CDR3 bases are TGTGCCGGCTCGGACTCAGTCTACGAGCAGTACTTC.

The chain carries TRBV10-3 and TRBJ2-5; 11 bases are shared with TRBD1. Germline lookup yields CDR1 ENHRY and CDR2 SYGVKD. This CDR3 has 14 residues. The J segment lost 3 bases and the V segment lost 8 bases, leaving 5 bases of the junction unmatched. The CDR3 sequence is CAIGQGALEETQYF. CDR3 nucleotides: TGTGCCATCGGACAGGGGGCTCTGGAAGAGACCCAGTACTTC.

This chain joins TRBV28 and TRBJ1-6, with D maybe TRBD1 (6 bases). Germline assignment: CDR1 MDHEN and CDR2 SYDVKM. The CDR3 contains 16 residues. The V and J ends lost 6 bases and 3 bases respectively, with 15 bases between them. The CDR3 nucleotides are TGTGCCAGCAGGCTACGGAGGACAGTCTATAATTCACCCCTCCACTTT. Its translation is CASRLRRTVYNSPLHF.

CDR3 residues: CAWSVKGGVETQYF. Here the CDR3 DNA reads TGTGCCTGGAGTGTTAAGGGAGGTGTGGAGACCCAGTACTTC. The chain couples TRBV30 to TRBJ2-5, with D possibly being TRBD2 (6 bases). CDR3 length: 14 amino acids. Per the germline V gene, CDR1 is GTSNPN and CDR2 is SVGIG (reference sequence). Trimming left V 0 bases short and J 5 bases short, with 13 bases between.

The CDR3 is CASNRVSNQPQHF. The CDR3 nucleotides read TGTGCCAGCAACAGAGTTAGCAATCAGCCCCAGCATTTT. This rearrangement joins TRBV2 to TRBJ1-5; no firm D call. Trimming removed 7 bases from V and 0 bases from J, with 7 bases in between. The CDR3 spans 13 residues. Germline CDR1 and CDR2: SNHLY and FYNNEI.

V and J are TRBV6-1 and TRBJ2-7; D is possibly TRBD1 (5 bases). The germline V gene encodes CDR1 MNHNS and CDR2 SASEGT. The CDR3 sequence is 13 residues long. The V end was cut by 1 base, the J end by 4 bases, with 8 bases between. The DNA of the CDR3 is TGTGCCAGCAGTGAAGGTGGGGCTTACGAGCAGTACTTC. It codes for CASSEGGAYEQYF.

The chain joins TRBV18 to TRBJ1-6; 7 bases are a match to TRBD1. Germline lookup yields CDR1 KGHSH and CDR2 LQKENI. J gave up 9 bases and V 6 bases, and 8 bases lay outside the gene matches. The CDR3 runs 14 residues. CDR3 nucleotide sequence: TGTGCCAGCTCGCCAGGGACAGCTTTTTCACCCCTCCACTTT. It translates to CASSPGTAFSPLHF.

V is TRBV24-1 and J is TRBJ2-3; D gene uncertain. Per germline, CDR1 KGHDR and CDR2 SFDVKD. The CDR3 has 18 residues. Trimming cost V 3 bases and J 6 bases, with 24 bases left between them. Here the CDR3 DNA reads TGTGCCACCAGTGATCCAACAGATCAAACGCAAATCAGGGATACGCAGTATTTT. Amino acids: CATSDPTDQTQIRDTQYF.

This chain links TRBV3-1 (or the pseudogene TRBV3-2) with TRBJ2-7; D gene ambiguous. The CDR3 is 14 residues long. Germline CDR1 reads LGHDT; CDR2 reads YNNKEL (reference sequence). Trimming took off 4 bases at V and 3 bases at J, with 13 bases between the two ends. CDR3 nucleotides: TGTGCCAGCAGCCCGAACTATCAGTACTACGAGCAGTACTTC. Translated, it gives CASSPNYQYYEQYF.

The V and J genes are TRBV10-3 and TRBJ1-1; TRBD1 agrees at 10 bases. Trimming took 4 bases from V and 8 from J; bases not matched to a gene: 7. The germline gives CDR1 ENHRY, CDR2 SYGVKD. The CDR3 loop spans 14 amino acids. CDR3 in amino acids: CAISVDRGRGEAFF. CDR3 bases: TGTGCCATCAGTGTCGACAGGGGGCGGGGGGAAGCTTTCTTT.

The CDR3 spells CASSPPGQREQFF. The DNA for the CDR3 is TGTGCCAGCAGCCCTCCCGGACAGAGGGAGCAGTTCTTC. The gene calls are TRBV5-4 and TRBJ2-1; D might be TRBD1 (6 bases). The CDR3 contains 13 residues. Trimming took off 4 bases at V and 10 bases at J, with 15 bases between the two ends. Germline CDR1 and CDR2: SGHNT and YYREEE (reference sequence).

The chain employs TRBV10-3 and TRBJ2-7; D is possibly TRBD1 (6 bases). The CDR3 is 17 residues long. Germline assignment: CDR1 ENHRY and CDR2 SYGVKD. Trimming removed 3 bases at V and 0 bases at J, with 18 bases between. The CDR3 DNA reads TGTGCCATCAGTGATTACTCTCCGGGACATAACTCCTACGAGCAGTACTTC. Translated, it gives CAISDYSPGHNSYEQYF.

The chain joins TRBV11-2 to TRBJ1-2, with TRBD1 matching 7 bases. The V gene's germline CDR1 is SGHAT and CDR2 FQNNGV. The V gene end was trimmed by 5 bases and the J gene end by 5 bases; junction bases not matched to a gene: 2. The CDR3 totals 12 residues. CDR3 residues: CASSQGQYGYTF. DNA of the CDR3: TGTGCCAGCAGCCAGGGACAGTATGGCTACACCTTC.

The chain carries TRBV25-1 and TRBJ1-3; D remains unclear. There are 16 residues in the CDR3. The germline gives CDR1 MGHDK, CDR2 SYGVNS. V was shortened by 3 bases and J by 2 bases, with 14 bases between the two germline ends. CDR3 loop: CASSDPTRPTGNTIYF. In DNA, the CDR3 is TGTGCCAGCAGTGACCCCACCAGGCCTACTGGAAACACCATATATTTT.

This sequence joins TRBV12-5 and TRBJ1-4; D not resolved. Trimming left V 1 base short and J 0 bases short, with 6 bases between. The CDR3 spans 15 residues. The germline gives CDR1 LGHNT, CDR2 FRNRAP. The CDR3 coding sequence is TGTGCTAGTGGTTTGGGGAGTGCAACTAATGAAAAACTGTTTTTT. Amino acids: CASGLGSATNEKLFF.

The chain has TRBV3-1 (or the pseudogene TRBV3-2) and TRBJ2-1, with 8 bases matching TRBD1. CDR1 and CDR2 (germline): LGHDT, YNNKEL (reference sequence). This CDR3 contains 14 residues. V was pared by 6 bases and J by 4 bases, with 5 bases of the junction left unmatched. CDR3 nucleotide sequence: TGTGCCAGCAGTCTGGACAGGGCGTACAATGAGCAGTTCTTC. This gives the protein CASSLDRAYNEQFF.

The chain employs TRBV21-1 and TRBJ2-1; TRBD2 is taken as the D call from the table, unchecked against the DNA. TRBV21-1 is a pseudogene. This CDR3 contains 17 residues. This CDR3 is CASSKGSGTQTYNEQFF. The CDR3, as DNA: TGTGCCAGCAGCAAAGGGTCCGGGACTCAAACCTACAATGAGCAGTTCTTC.

This clone was detected a few times. The CDR3 sequence: CASSQAGGPNSPLHF. The DNA for the CDR3 is TGTGCCAGCAGCCAAGCCGGAGGCCCTAATTCACCCCTCCACTTT. This chain joins TRBV3-1 (or the pseudogene TRBV3-2) and TRBJ1-6; D is unclear. The germline V and J ends were trimmed by 1 base and 6 bases, with 10 bases remaining between them. CDR3 length: 15 residues. CDR1 is LGHDT and CDR2 is YNNKEL in the germline V gene (reference sequence).

The V gene is TRBV5-1, the J gene TRBJ1-1; 9 bases line up with TRBD1. CDR1 and CDR2 (germline): SGHRS, YFSETQ. With V trimmed by 0 bases and J by 10 bases, 7 bases remained unmatched. This CDR3 contains 14 residues. CDR3 region: CASSLAVGGQGAFF. In DNA, the CDR3 is TGCGCCAGCAGCTTGGCCGTAGGGGGACAGGGAGCTTTCTTT.